Below, 20 T cell receptor beta chains from the same sample are listed, as sequenced in a study of T cells in Graves' hyperthyroidism and ophthalmopathy. Amplification of TCR beta CDR3 regions was performed using RNA transcripts as template. A set of HTBI primers served as the primers for a first-round RT-PCR of the TCR CDR3. A single record per CDR3 protein comes from TCRdb applying MiXCR to the multiplex PCR reads. The data contain approximately 590,000 distinct CDR3 sequences, approximately 14% of them seen just once; the ten biggest clones take up under 7.5%. The sample comprised blood. These receptors all come from a woman under 40 with Graves' hyperthyroidism.

The chain uses TRBV10-3 and TRBJ2-3; unclear D gene. CDR3 length: 14 residues. The V gene lost 7 bases and the J gene lost 8 bases, with 19 bases spanning the gap. Germline V gene data show CDR1 as ENHRY and CDR2 as SYGVKD. The CDR3: CAITPGPWVLTQYF. CDR3 coding DNA: TGTGCCATCACCCCCGGGCCGTGGGTGCTTACGCAGTATTTT.

This clonotype was counted a few times. V gene TRBV7-2 combines with J gene TRBJ2-2; a weak D match, TRBD2 (7 bases). Deletions cut 4 bases from V and 5 bases from J, with 26 bases between. From germline, CDR1 is SGHTA and CDR2 FQGNSA. This CDR3 contains 19 residues. The CDR3 region is CASSSRARPAGAGTGELFF. The DNA of the CDR3 is TGTGCCAGCAGCTCCCGGGCCCGACCCGCGGGGGCGGGTACCGGGGAGCTGTTTTTT.

This clonotype was found once. The rearrangement links TRBV29-1 to TRBJ2-2; D remains ambiguous. CDR3 length: 13 amino acids. In germline, CDR1 is SQVTM, CDR2 ANQGSEA. V shed 7 bases and J shed 5 bases, with 14 bases lying between them. The CDR3 here is CSALRPRTGELFF. In DNA, the CDR3 is TGCAGCGCCCTGAGGCCACGAACCGGGGAGCTGTTTTTT.

At least ten counts were recorded for this clonotype. V and J are TRBV10-3 and TRBJ1-1; 7 nucleotides line up with TRBD1. This CDR3 spans 14 amino acids. CDR1 is ENHRY, CDR2 SYGVKD, per germline. V shed 10 bases, J shed 3 bases, and the junction held 11 bases outside the gene matches. CDR3: CATRQGLGHTEAFF. CDR3 nucleotides: TGTGCCACGCGACAGGGTCTGGGTCACACTGAAGCTTTCTTT.

The count of this clonotype is one. This chain joins TRBV27 and TRBJ1-2, with TRBD1 as a possible D gene (6 bases). CDR3 size: 13 residues. Germline CDR1 and CDR2: MNHEY and SMNVEV (reference sequence). The V gene lost 5 bases and the J gene lost 9 bases, with 16 bases spanning the gap. The CDR3 protein is CASSADSWSRYTF. For the CDR3, the DNA is TGTGCCAGCAGTGCGGACAGCTGGAGTCGCTACACCTTC.

The rearrangement joins TRBV7-9 to TRBJ2-7; D is unresolved. The CDR3 sequence is 12 residues long. V was trimmed by 3 bases and J by 2 bases, leaving 5 bases between them. Germline loops: CDR1 SEHNR, CDR2 FQNEAQ (reference sequence). CDR3 sequence: CASSFLTYEQYF. CDR3 nucleotides: TGTGCCAGCAGCTTTCTGACCTACGAGCAGTACTTC.

The rearrangement uses TRBV15 and TRBJ1-4; maybe TRBD1 (5 bases). Germline-derived CDR1 and CDR2 are LNHNV and YYDKDF (reference sequence). The CDR3 contains 15 residues. Trimming pared 0 bases from V and 4 bases from J, leaving 9 bases between. The CDR3 sequence: CATSRDGGNNEKLFF. The DNA for the CDR3 is TGTGCCACCAGCAGAGATGGGGGGAATAATGAAAAACTGTTTTTT.

This clonotype was counted ten times or more. Written as DNA, the CDR3 is TGCGCCAGCAGCTTCACGGGAGAGGTGACAGATACGCAGTATTTT. It translates to CASSFTGEVTDTQYF. The chain recombines TRBV5-1 with TRBJ2-3; maybe TRBD2 (6 bases). Germline lookup yields CDR1 SGHRS and CDR2 YFSETQ. V gave up 2 bases and J gave up 3 bases, with 13 bases separating them. This CDR3 comprises 15 residues.

This clonotype was seen repeatedly, ten times or more. The chain employs TRBV29-1 and TRBJ2-7; 9 nucleotides match TRBD2. This CDR3 has 15 amino acids. With 6 bases clipped from V and 0 bases from J, the junction kept 9 bases outside the gene matches. Germline loops: CDR1 SQVTM, CDR2 ANQGSEA. The CDR3 loop is CSVRIRTSDSYEQYF. Here the CDR3 DNA reads TGCAGCGTCCGGATCCGGACTAGCGACTCCTACGAGCAGTACTTC.

In this sample, this clonotype turned up many times. This chain uses TRBV20-1 with TRBJ2-7; TRBD2 might be the D (6 bases). Germline CDR1 reads DFQATT; CDR2 reads SNEGSKA (reference sequence). The CDR3 has 18 amino acids. V was pared by 1 base and J by 2 bases, with 24 bases between. This CDR3 reads CSARVGTYSGGLTYEQYF. The DNA of the CDR3 is TGCAGTGCTAGAGTCGGGACTTATAGCGGAGGGCTAACCTACGAGCAGTACTTC.

Regarding this clonotype: A read error is possible here, since a much larger clone lies one base away. J is TRBJ2-1 and V is TRBV5-5; 11 nucleotides align to TRBD2. This CDR3 is 14 amino acids long. Germline CDR1 reads SGHKS; CDR2 reads YYEKEE (reference sequence). V shed 10 bases and J 7 bases; nucleotides not matched to a gene: 10. The CDR3 loop is CAGTPASGRNEQFF. The CDR3 DNA is TGTGCCGGCACCCCGGCTAGCGGGAGGAATGAGCAGTTCTTC.

This clonotype was seen ten or more times. This chain connects TRBV10-3 to TRBJ1-5, with 11 bases lining up with TRBD1. This CDR3 has 15 amino acids. The V and J ends lost 5 bases and 5 bases, in that order; junction bases with no gene match: 5. The germline CDR1 and CDR2 sequences are ENHRY and SYGVKD. The CDR3 region has the DNA TGTGCCATCAGTCAACCGGGACAGGGGGATCAGCCCCAGCATTTT. This translates into CAISQPGQGDQPQHF.

In this sample, this clonotype turned up many times. The chain links TRBV2 to TRBJ2-3; TRBD1 agrees at 9 bases. The CDR3 covers 13 residues. Germline values: CDR1 SNHLY, CDR2 FYNNEI. Unmatched junction bases numbered 3, after V lost 7 bases and J lost 4 bases. The DNA of the CDR3 is TGTGCCAGCACCCGGGACAGGGCAGATACGCAGTATTTT. It specifies CASTRDRADTQYF.

This clonotype was seen more than once but under ten times. The rearrangement links TRBV27 to TRBJ2-1; 11 bases agree with TRBD2. The CDR3 covers 13 residues. The V gene's germline CDR1 is MNHEY and CDR2 SMNVEV (reference sequence). V lost 5 bases to trimming and J lost 9 bases; unmatched junction nucleotides: 3. This chain's CDR3 is CASSRLAGPEQFF. For the CDR3, the DNA is TGTGCCAGCAGTAGACTAGCGGGACCTGAGCAGTTCTTC.

The chain recombines TRBV6-2 or TRBV6-3 with TRBJ2-1, with D perhaps TRBD2 (6 bases). Trimming removed 6 bases at V and 12 bases at J, with 21 bases between. This CDR3 contains 14 residues. Germline assignment: CDR1 MNHEY and CDR2 SVGEGT. The chain's CDR3 is CASRTGLLYVPQFF. In DNA form, the CDR3 reads TGTGCCAGCAGAACGGGACTCCTGTACGTTCCGCAGTTCTTC.

The V call is TRBV2, the J call TRBJ2-2; TRBD1 is a possible D gene (6 bases). Germline V gene lookup returns CDR1 SNHLY and CDR2 FYNNEI. V lost 1 base, J lost 5 bases, and 11 bases lay in between. The CDR3 consists of 15 residues. The CDR3 DNA reads as TGTGCCAGCAGTGAAGAACAGGGTGGGACCGGGGAGCTGTTTTTT. Residues: CASSEEQGGTGELFF.

This clonotype was picked up many times. This sequence joins TRBV12-3 or TRBV12-4 and TRBJ2-7; 7 bases match TRBD1. After removal of 6 bases from V and 7 bases from J, the junction contained 18 bases not matched to a gene. CDR3 size: 16 residues. CDR3 bases: TGTGCCAGCAGCTTTGACCGGGGACAGAGGGATGGGGAGCAGTACTTC. This sequence encodes CASSFDRGQRDGEQYF.

This clonotype was counted at least ten times. The chain couples TRBV2 to TRBJ1-2; D gene uncertain. Per the germline V gene, CDR1 is SNHLY and CDR2 is FYNNEI. V shed 0 bases and J shed 4 bases, with 3 bases lying between them. CDR3 length: 12 amino acids. The CDR3 sequence is CASSEAGYGYTF. CDR3 nucleotides: TGTGCCAGCAGTGAAGCAGGCTATGGCTACACCTTC.

This clonotype was counted only a few times. This sequence joins TRBV2 and TRBJ2-1, with TRBD2 as a possible D gene (5 bases). Looked up from germline, CDR1 is SNHLY and CDR2 is FYNNEI. Trimming left V 9 bases short and J 3 bases short, with 12 bases between. The CDR3 spans 13 residues. This CDR3 is CASQPSHYNEQFF. The CDR3 coding sequence is TGTGCCAGTCAACCTAGCCACTACAATGAGCAGTTCTTC.

The rearrangement uses TRBV6-1 and TRBJ1-2; TRBD1 aligns across 7 bases. The CDR3 extends over 15 amino acids. J was trimmed by 0 bases and V by 5 bases; bases with no gene match: 6. Germline V lookup: CDR1 MNHNS, CDR2 SASEGT. This CDR3 is CASSMTGLANYGYTF. The CDR3 DNA is TGTGCCAGCAGTATGACAGGGCTAGCTAACTATGGCTACACCTTC.